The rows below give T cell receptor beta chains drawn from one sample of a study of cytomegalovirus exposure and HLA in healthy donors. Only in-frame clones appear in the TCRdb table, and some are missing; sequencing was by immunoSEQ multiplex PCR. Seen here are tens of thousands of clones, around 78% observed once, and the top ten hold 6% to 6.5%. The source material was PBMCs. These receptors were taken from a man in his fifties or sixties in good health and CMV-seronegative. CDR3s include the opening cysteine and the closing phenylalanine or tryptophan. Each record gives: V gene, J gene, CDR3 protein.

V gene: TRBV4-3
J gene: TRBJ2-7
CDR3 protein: CASSQEGGYEQYF

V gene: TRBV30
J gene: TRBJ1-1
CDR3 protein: CAWSVPGVLVEAFF

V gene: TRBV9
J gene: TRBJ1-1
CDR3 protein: CASSQQGVTEAFF

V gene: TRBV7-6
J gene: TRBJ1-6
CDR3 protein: CASSPSDSIQYISPLHF

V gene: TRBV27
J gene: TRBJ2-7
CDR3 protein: CASSFKGWEQYF

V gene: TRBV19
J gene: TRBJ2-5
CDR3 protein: CASSIGRGGGGETQYF

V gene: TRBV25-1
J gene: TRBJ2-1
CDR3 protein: CASMRAGESDEQFF

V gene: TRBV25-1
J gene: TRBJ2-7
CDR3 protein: CASSGGSFSYEQYF

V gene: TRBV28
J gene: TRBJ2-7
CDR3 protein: CASSLSWPSF

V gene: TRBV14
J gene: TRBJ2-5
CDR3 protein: CASSLLQGPGETQYF

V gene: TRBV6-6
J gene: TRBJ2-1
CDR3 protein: CASSTDRPERFF

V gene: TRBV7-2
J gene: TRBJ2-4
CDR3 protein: CASSPGLAGSNIQYF

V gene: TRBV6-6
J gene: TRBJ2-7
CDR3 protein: CASRPTGTLYYEQYF

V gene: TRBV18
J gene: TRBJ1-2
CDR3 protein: CASSPVLEIYGYTF

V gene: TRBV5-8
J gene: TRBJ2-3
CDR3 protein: CASSLTRVTDTQYF

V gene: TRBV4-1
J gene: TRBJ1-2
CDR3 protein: CASSQDGGFGLGYTF